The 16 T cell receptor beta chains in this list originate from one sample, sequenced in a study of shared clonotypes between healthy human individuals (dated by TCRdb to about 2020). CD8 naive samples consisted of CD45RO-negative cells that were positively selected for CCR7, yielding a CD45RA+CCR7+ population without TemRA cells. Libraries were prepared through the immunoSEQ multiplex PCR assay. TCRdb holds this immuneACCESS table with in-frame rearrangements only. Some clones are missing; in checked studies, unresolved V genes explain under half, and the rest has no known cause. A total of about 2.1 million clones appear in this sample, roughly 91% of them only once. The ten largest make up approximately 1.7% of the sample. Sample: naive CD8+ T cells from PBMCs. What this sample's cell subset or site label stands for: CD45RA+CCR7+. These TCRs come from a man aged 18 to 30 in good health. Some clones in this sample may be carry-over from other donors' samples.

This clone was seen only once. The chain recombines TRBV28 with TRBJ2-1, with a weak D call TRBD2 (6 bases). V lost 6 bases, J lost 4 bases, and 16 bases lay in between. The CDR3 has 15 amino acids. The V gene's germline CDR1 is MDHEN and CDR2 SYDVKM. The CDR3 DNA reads TGTGCCAGCAGCCCTAGGGGTGCGGGGTACAATGAGCAGTTCTTC. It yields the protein CASSPRGAGYNEQFF.

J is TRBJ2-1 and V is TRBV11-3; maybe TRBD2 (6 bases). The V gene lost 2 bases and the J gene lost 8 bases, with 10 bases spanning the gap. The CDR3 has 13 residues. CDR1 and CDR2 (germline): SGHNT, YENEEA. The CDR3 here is CASSLPEGYEQFF. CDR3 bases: TGTGCCAGCAGCTTACCGGAGGGATATGAGCAGTTCTTC.

The CDR3 DNA is TGTGCCAGCGAGACCGGGACAGAGAAGTGGTGGGGCTACACCTTC. Residues: CASETGTEKWWGYTF. The chain recombines TRBV28 with TRBJ1-2; 7 nucleotides match TRBD1. The germline V gene encodes CDR1 MDHEN and CDR2 SYDVKM. The CDR3 totals 15 residues. V lost 8 bases to trimming and J lost 8 bases; unmatched junction nucleotides: 17.

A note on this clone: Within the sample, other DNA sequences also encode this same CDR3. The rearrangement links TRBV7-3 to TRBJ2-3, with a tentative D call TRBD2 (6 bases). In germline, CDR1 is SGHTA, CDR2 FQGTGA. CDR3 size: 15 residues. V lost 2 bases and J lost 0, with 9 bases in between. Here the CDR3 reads CASSLRGASTDTQYF. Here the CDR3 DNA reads TGTGCCAGCAGCTTACGCGGGGCTAGCACAGATACGCAGTATTTT. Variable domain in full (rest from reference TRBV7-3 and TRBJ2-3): GAGVSQTPSNKVTEKGKYVELRCDPISGHTALYWYRQSLGQGPEFLIYFQGTGAADDSGLPNDRFFAVRPEGSVSTLKIQRTERGDSAVYLCASSLRGASTDTQYFGPGTRLTVL.

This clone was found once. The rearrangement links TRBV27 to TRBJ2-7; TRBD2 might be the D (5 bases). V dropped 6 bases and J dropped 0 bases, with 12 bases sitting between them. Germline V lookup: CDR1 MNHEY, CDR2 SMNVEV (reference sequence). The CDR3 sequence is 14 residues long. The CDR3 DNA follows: TGTGCCAGCAGCATCATAGGGAGCTCCTACGAGCAGTACTTC. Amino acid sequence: CASSIIGSSYEQYF.

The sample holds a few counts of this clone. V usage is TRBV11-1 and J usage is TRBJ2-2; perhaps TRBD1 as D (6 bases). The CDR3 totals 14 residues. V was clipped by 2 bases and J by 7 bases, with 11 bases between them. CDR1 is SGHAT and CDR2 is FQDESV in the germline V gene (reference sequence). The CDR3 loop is CASSLTGIGGELFF. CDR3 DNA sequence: TGTGCCAGCAGCTTAACAGGGATCGGCGGGGAGCTGTTTTTT.

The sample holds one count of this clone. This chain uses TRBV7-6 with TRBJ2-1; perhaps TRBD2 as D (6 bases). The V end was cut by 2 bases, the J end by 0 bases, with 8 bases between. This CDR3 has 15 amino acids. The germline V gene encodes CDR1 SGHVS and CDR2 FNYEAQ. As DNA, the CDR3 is TGTGCCAGCAGCTTACTAGCGAGCTCCTACAATGAGCAGTTCTTC. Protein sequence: CASSLLASSYNEQFF.

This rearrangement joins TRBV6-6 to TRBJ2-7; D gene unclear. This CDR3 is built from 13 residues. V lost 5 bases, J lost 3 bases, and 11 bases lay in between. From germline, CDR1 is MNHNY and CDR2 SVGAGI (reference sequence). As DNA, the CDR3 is TGTGCCAGCAGTCAAGCGACGGACTACGAGCAGTACTTC. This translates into CASSQATDYEQYF.

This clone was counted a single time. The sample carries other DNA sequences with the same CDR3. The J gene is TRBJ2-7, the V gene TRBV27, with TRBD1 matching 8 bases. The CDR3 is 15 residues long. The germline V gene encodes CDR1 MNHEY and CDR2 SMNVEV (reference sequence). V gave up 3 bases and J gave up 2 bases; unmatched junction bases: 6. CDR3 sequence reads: CASSFVGTGTYEQYF. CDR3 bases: TGTGCCAGCAGTTTTGTTGGGACAGGCACCTACGAGCAGTACTTC.

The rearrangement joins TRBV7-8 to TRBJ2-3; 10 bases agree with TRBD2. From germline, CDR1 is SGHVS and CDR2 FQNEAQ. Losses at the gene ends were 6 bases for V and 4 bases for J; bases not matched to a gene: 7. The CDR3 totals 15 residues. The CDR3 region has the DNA TGTGCCAGCAGAGGGCTAGCGGGAGAACCAGATACGCAGTATTTT. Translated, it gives CASRGLAGEPDTQYF.

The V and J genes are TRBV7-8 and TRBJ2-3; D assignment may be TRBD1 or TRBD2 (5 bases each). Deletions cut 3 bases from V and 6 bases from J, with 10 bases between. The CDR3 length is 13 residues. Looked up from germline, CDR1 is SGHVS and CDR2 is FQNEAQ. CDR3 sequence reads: CASSFGGGDTQYF. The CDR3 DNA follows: TGTGCCAGCAGCTTTGGGGGTGGCGATACGCAGTATTTT. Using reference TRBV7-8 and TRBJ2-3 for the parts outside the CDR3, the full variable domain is GAGVSQSPRYKVAKRGQDVALRCDPISGHVSLFWYQQALGQGPEFLTYFQNEAQLDKSGLPSDRFFAERPEGSVSTLKIQRTQQEDSAVYLCASSFGGGDTQYFGPGTRLTVL.

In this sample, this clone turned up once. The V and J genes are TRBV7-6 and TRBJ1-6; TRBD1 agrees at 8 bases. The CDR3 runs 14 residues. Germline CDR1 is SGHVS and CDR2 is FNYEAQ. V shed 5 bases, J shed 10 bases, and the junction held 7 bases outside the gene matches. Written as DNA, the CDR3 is TGTGCCAGCAGCGATGGGACAGGCGGATCACCCCTCCACTTT. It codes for CASSDGTGGSPLHF.

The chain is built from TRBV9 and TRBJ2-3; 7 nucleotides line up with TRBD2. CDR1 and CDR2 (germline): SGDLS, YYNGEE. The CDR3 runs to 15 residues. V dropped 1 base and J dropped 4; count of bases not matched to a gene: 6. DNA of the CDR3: TGTGCCAGCAGCGTATGGGGAGGGCCCTCAGATACGCAGTATTTT. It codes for CASSVWGGPSDTQYF.

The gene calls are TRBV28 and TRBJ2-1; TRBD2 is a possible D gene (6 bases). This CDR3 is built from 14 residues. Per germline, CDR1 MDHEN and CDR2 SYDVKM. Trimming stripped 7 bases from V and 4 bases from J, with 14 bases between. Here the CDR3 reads CASTYGSRYNEQFF. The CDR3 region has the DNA TGTGCCAGCACCTACGGGAGTCGATACAATGAGCAGTTCTTC.

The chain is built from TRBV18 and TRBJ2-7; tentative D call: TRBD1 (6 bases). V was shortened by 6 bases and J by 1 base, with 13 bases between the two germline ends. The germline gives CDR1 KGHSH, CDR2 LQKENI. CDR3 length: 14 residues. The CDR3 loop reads CASSQTGLSYEQYF. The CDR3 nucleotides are TGTGCCAGCTCGCAAACAGGGCTTTCCTACGAGCAGTACTTC.

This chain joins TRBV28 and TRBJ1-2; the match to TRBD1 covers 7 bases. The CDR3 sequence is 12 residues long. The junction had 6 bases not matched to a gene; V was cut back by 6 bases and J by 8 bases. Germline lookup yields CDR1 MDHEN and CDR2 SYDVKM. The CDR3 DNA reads TGTGCCAGCAGCCAGGGGGGTTGGGGCTACACCTTC. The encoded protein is CASSQGGWGYTF.